This T cell receptor beta chain was observed in a study of CD8+CD57+ T cells in acquired aplastic anemia. Overall study: When averaged, DNA from sorted CD4+ and CD8+ cells came to approximately 3.2 ug.

V was clipped by 2 bases and J by 5 bases; unmatched bases: 6. The CDR3 has 15 residues. The germline V gene has CDR1 DFQATT and CDR2 SNEGSKA (reference sequence). Individuals selected for sequencing had exhibited CD8+CD57+ cell expansion on flow cytometry. Genomic DNA was employed as the template in profiling TCR beta VDJ and CDR3. A single record per CDR3 protein comes from TCRdb applying MiXCR to the reads. The sample has fewer than 200,000 distinct CDR3 sequences, around 50% seen once; the top ten hold around 13%. The sequenced sample was sorted CD4+, CD8+, or CD8+CD57+ T cells (not recorded which) from PBMCs. The chain couples TRBV20-1 to TRBJ2-5, with 12 bases aligning to TRBD2. The sequence was collected from a human donor with aplastic anemia. The CDR3 DNA follows: TGCAGTGCTAGACTAGCGGGGGGGCCGGACGAGACCCAGTACTTC. Protein sequence: CSARLAGGPDETQYF.